The clone carrying this T cell receptor beta chain came up once. What it binds is not known. With 6 bases clipped from V and 1 base from J, the junction kept 5 bases outside the gene matches. The CDR3 length is 14 residues. CDR1 is SEHNR, CDR2 FQNEAQ, per germline (reference sequence). At the Johns Hopkins FTIC core, DNA taken from cultured CD4+ T cells was sequenced by way of the Oncomine TCR Beta short-read assay. It was from cultured CD4+ T cells that genomic DNA was extracted. TCRdb recomputed calls from the PCR reads with MiXCR, one row per CDR3 protein. The sample shows some 20,000 distinct CDR3 sequences, approximately 33% of them seen only once. Treatment denoted: approximately 9-day PBMC culture with coronavirus spike peptide pools or control peptides (ViraFEST assay). First, ViraFEST expanded antigen-specific T cells with peptide pools, and next it sequenced the TCRs. These data originate in a study of vaccination and CD4 T cells after COVID-19. Findings and limits, study-wide: For convalescent patients, a median 86.3% of reactive clones surfaced exclusively after vaccination. SARS-CoV-2-reactive clonotypes rose nonsignificantly, with the median going from roughly 21 to 40.

The sequencing input was cultured CD4+ T cells from blood. The sequence derives from a human donor with COVID-19. V and J are TRBV7-9 and TRBJ1-1; 7 bases are shared with TRBD1. CDR3 bases: TGTGCCAGCAGGATGGGACAGTCGAACACTGAAGCTTTCTTT. Translation: CASRMGQSNTEAFF.